The TCR beta chain under discussion was sequenced for a study of T-cell reconstitution after alpha-beta-depleted transplantation in children. Trimming stripped 3 bases from V and 7 bases from J, with 18 bases between. The CDR3 is made up of 15 amino acids. CDR1 and CDR2 (germline): MNHEY, SVGAGI. Study-wide findings and caveats: For some patients, TCRbeta diversity was high at day 60 because of recipient T cells and thymic progenitors that survived. The study reportedly traced alpha-beta T cells about two months after transplant to several hundred expanded graft clones. Newly produced T cells mostly provided counts and TCRbeta diversity after one year, as hyperexpanded clones declined.

Preparation of the TCRbeta library used unique molecular identifiers. Each CDR3 protein gets one entry after TCRdb re-called the PCR reads with MiXCR. The repertoire holds 98,000 or so distinct CDR3 sequences, 23% seen once, with about a fifth in the top ten. This clonotype came up a few times. Its antigen is not known. The sample was PBMCs, taken before TCRalphabeta/CD19-depleted stem cell transplant. V usage is TRBV6-5 and J usage is TRBJ1-2, with a possible D match to TRBD1 (5 bases). This clonotype was sampled from a boy younger than 10 with acute lymphoblastic leukemia, due to receive a stem cell transplant. DNA of the CDR3: TGTGCCAGCAGTTATTCGTCAAACCCTGGGGGTGGCTACACCTTC. Translation: CASSYSSNPGGGYTF.